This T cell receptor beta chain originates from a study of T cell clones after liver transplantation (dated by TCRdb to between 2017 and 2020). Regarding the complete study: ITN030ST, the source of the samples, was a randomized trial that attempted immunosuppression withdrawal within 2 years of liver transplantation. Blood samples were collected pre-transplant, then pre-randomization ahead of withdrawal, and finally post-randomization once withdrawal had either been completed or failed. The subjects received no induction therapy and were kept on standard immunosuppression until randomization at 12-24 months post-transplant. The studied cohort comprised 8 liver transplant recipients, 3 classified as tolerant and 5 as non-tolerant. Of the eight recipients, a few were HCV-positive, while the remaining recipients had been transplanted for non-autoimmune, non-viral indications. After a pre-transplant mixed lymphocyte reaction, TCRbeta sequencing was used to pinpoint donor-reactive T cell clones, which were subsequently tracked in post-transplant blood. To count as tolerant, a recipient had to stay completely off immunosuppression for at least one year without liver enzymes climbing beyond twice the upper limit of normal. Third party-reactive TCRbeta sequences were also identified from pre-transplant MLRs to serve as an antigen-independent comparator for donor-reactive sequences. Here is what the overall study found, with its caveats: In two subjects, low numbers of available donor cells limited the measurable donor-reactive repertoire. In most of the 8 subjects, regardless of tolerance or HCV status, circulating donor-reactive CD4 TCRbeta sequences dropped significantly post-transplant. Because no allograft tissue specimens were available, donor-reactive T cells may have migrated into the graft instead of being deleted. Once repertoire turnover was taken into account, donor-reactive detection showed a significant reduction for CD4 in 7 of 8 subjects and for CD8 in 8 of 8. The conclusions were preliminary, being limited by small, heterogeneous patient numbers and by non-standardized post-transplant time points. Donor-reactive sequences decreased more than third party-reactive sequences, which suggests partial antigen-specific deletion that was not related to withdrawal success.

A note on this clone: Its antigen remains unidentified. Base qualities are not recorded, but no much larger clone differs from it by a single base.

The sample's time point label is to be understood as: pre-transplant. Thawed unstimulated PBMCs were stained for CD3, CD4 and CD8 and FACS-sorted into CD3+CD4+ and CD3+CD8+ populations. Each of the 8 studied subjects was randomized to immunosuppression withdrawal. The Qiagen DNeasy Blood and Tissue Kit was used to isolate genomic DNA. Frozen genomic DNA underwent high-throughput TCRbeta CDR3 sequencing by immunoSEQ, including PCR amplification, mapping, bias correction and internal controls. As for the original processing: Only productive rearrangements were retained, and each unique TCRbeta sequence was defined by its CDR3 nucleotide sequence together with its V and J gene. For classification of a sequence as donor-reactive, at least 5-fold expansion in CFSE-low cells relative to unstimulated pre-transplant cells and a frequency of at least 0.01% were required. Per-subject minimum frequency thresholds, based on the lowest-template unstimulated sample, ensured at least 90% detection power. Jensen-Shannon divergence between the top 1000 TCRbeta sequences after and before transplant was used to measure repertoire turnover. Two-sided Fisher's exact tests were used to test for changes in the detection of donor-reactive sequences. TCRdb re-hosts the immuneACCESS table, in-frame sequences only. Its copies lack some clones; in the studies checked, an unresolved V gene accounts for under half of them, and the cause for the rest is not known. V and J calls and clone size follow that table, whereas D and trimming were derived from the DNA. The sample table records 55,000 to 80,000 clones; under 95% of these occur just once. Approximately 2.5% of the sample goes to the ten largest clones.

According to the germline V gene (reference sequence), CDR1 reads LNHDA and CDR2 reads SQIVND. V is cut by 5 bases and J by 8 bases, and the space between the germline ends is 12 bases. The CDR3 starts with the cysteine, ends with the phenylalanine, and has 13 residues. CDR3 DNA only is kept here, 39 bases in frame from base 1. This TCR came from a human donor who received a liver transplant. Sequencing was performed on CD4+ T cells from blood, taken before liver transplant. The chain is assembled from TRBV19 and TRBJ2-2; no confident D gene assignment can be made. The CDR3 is CASSAGFEGELFF. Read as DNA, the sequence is TGTGCCAGTAGTGCCGGGTTCGAAGGGGAGCTGTTTTTT.